This T cell receptor beta chain appears in the sequencing data of a study of neurological immune-mediated disorders. Findings of the study overall: As far as clinical or MRI features were concerned, none was associated with the multiple sclerosis repertoire cluster. Expanded clones shared no identical CDR3 amino acid sequences across subjects, which suggested private TCR-beta repertoires in all groups.

With V trimmed by 1 base and J by 3 bases, 4 bases remained unmatched. This CDR3 spans 16 amino acids. Germline V gene sequence: CDR1 SGHTA, CDR2 FQGNSA. The sample holds a few counts of this clonotype. Antigen: not known. In every sequencing run, more than 180 million TCR-beta sequences were generated from 15-18 subjects. A single record per CDR3 protein comes from TCRdb applying MiXCR to the 5' RACE reads. Among approximately 60,000 distinct CDR3 sequences listed, approximately 4% were seen once. The TCR comes from a man aged 45-65 years with multiple sclerosis. The source material was PBMCs. The V gene is TRBV7-2, the J gene TRBJ2-1; 9 bases are a match to TRBD1. The CDR3 nucleotides are TGTGCCAGCAGCTTAGTCGGGACAGGGAACTACAATGAGCAGTTCTTC. The encoded protein is CASSLVGTGNYNEQFF.